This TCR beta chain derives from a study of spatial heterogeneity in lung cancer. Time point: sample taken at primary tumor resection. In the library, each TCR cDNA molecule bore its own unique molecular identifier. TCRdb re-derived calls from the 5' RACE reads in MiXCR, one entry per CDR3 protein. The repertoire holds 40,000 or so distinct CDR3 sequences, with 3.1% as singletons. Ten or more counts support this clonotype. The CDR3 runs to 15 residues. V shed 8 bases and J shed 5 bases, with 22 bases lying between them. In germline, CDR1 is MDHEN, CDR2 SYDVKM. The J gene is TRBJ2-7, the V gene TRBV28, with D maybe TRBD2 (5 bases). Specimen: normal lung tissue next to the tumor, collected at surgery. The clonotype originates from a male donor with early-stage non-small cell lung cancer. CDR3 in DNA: TGTGCCAGCGGGTCTACGGGGTCCGGATGGAACGAGCAGTACTTC. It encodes CASGSTGSGWNEQYF.